The table lists the clone carrying this T cell receptor (beta chain) with a few counts. The CDR3 runs 13 residues. With 0 bases removed from V and 7 bases from J, the gap between germline ends came to 11 bases. The germline V gene has CDR1 SGHRS and CDR2 YFSETQ. This specimen comes from a study of cytotoxic CD8 clonotypes in ibrutinib-treated CLL. Libraries were prepared by immunoSEQ multiplex PCR; TCRdb keeps only in-frame clonotypes and omits some of them. The table records 200,000 to 250,000 clones, 75% to 85% of them present only once. The source of this sequence is a human donor with chronic lymphocytic leukemia. Material: PBMCs, obtained after 12 months of ibrutinib treatment. The rearrangement links TRBV5-1 to TRBJ2-7; the D gene is possibly TRBD2 (6 bases). The DNA of the CDR3 is TGCGCCAGCAGCTTGGTGCGGGGTGGAGAGCAGTACTTC. It yields the protein CASSLVRGGEQYF.